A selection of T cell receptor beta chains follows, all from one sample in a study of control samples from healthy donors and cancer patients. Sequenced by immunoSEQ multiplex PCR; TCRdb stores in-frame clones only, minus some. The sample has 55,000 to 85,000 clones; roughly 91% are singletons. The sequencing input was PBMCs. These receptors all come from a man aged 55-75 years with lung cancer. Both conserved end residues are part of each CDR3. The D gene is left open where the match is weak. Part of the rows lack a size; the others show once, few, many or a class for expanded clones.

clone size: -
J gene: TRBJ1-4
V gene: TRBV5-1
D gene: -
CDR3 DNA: TGCGCCAGCAGCTTCGGCAGGGCGGATGAAAAACTGTTTTTT
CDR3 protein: CASSFGRADEKLFF

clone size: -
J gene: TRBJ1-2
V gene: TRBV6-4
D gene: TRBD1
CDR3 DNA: TGTGCCAGCAGTGACCAGGGACAGGGGTACGGCTACACCTTC
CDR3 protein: CASSDQGQGYGYTF

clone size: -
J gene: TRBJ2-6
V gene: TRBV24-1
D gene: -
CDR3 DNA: TGTGCCACCAGTCAACGGCTAAGCTCTGGGGCCAACGTCCTGACTTTC
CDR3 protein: CATSQRLSSGANVLTF

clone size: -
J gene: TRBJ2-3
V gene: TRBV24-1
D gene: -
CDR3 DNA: TGTGCCACCAGTGACCCCAGCGGTCTGAAGCCCACAGATACGCAGTATTTT
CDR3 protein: CATSDPSGLKPTDTQYF

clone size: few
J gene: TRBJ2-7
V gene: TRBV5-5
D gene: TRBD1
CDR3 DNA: TGTGCCAGCAGCTTCGGGACAGGGGCCTACGAGCAGTACTTC
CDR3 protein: CASSFGTGAYEQYF

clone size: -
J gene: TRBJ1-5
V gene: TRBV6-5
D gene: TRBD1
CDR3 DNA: TGTGCCAGCAGTACGAGACAGGGGAATCAGCCCCAGCATTTT
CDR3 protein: CASSTRQGNQPQHF

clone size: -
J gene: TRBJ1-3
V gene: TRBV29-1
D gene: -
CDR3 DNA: TGCAGCGTTGAGAGGCTTTTTGGAAACACCATATATTTT
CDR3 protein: CSVERLFGNTIYF

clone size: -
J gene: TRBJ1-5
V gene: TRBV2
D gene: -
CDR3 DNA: TGTGCCAGCAGGGGGGACGGCTGGGGATACGGCAATCAGCCCCAGCATTTT
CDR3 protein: CASRGDGWGYGNQPQHF

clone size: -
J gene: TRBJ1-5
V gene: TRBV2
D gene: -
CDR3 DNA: TGTGCCAGCAGTGCGCAACTTTCGGGGGATGCCCAGCATTTT
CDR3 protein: CASSAQLSGDAQHF

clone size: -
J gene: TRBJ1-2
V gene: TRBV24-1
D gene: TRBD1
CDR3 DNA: TGTGCCACCAGTGACCCGGGACAGCGGGGCTACACCTTC
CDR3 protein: CATSDPGQRGYTF

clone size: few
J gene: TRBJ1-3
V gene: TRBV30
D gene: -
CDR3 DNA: TGTGCCTGGGGAGCTATCCGGGGCTTCGAAAATGGAAACACCATATATTTT
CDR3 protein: CAWGAIRGFENGNTIYF

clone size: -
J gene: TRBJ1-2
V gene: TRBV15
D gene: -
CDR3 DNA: TGTGCCACCAGCAGAGGGAGTGGAGGTTCTAACTATGGCTACACCTTC
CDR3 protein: CATSRGSGGSNYGYTF

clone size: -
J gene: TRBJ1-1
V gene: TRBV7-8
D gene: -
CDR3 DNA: TGTGCCGTAGACGTTGAAGTGGTTTCTGAAGCTTTCTTT
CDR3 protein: CAVDVEVVSEAFF

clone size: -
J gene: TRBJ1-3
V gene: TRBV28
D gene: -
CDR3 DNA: TGTGCCAGCAAGACAGGCTTCCTCTCTGGAAACACCATATATTTT
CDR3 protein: CASKTGFLSGNTIYF

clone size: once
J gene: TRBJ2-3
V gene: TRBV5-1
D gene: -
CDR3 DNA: TGCGCCAGCAGCTTCGGGGCAGATACGCAGTATTTT
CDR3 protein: CASSFGADTQYF

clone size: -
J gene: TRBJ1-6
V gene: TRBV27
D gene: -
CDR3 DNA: TGTGCCAGCACCCCCATTAAGGGCGCCGATTCACCCCTCCACTTT
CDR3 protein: CASTPIKGADSPLHF

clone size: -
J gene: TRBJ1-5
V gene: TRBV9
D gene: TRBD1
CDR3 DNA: TGTGCCAGCAGCGTTGGGGCAGGGGGGAGCAATCAGCCCCAGCATTTT
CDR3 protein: CASSVGAGGSNQPQHF

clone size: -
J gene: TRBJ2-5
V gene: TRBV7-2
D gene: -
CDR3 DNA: TGTGCCAGCAGCCCCGGACGGGCCCAAGAGACCCAGTACTTC
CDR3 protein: CASSPGRAQETQYF

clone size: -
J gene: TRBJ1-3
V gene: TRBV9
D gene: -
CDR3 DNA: TGTGCCAGCAGCGTAGTATGGGGGGGAGCAGGAAACACCATATATTTT
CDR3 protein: CASSVVWGGAGNTIYF

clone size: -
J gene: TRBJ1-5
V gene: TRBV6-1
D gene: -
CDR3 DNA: TGTGCCAGCAGTGAAGGGATTAGCAATCAGCCCCAGCATTTT
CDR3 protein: CASSEGISNQPQHF

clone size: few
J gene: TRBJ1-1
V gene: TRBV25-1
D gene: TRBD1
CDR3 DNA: TGTGCCAGCAGCCGACAGGGGGCCGTCGGGCTGAACACTGAAGCTTTCTTT
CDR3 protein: CASSRQGAVGLNTEAFF

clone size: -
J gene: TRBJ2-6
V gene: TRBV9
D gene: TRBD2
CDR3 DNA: TGTGCCAGCAGCCAGGGAGCGGGGGCCTCTGGGGCCAACGTCCTGACTTTC
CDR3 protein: CASSQGAGASGANVLTF

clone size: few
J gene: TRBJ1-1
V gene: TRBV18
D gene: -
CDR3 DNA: TGTGCCAGCTCACCGGATTGGCAGATGAACACTGAAGCTTTCTTT
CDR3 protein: CASSPDWQMNTEAFF

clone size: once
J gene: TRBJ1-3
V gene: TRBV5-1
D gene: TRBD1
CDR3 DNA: TGCGCCAGCAGCTCATCGGGACAGGCTTTCTCTGGAAACACCATATATTTT
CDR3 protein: CASSSSGQAFSGNTIYF

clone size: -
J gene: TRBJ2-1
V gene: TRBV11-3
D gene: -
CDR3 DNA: TGTGCCAGCAGTTATTCGGAAAATGAGCAGTTCTTC
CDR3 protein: CASSYSENEQFF

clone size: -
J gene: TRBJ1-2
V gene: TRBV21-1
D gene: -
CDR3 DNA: TGTGCCAGCAGCAAAGAGGTAATAGGAGACGATGGCTACACCTTC
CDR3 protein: CASSKEVIGDDGYTF

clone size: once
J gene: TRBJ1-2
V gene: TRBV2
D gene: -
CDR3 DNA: TGTGCCAGCAGTGTAAGGGGGTATGGCTACACCTTC
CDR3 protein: CASSVRGYGYTF

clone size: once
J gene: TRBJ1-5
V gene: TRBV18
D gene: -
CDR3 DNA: TGTGCCAGCTCACCACTTCCTCCAGTTGGTCAGCCCCAGCATTTT
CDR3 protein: CASSPLPPVGQPQHF

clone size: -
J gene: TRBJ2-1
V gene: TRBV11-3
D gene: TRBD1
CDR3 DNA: TGTGCCAGCAGCTCGTGGGTCGGGACAGGGGTTTACAATGAGCAGTTCTTC
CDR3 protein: CASSSWVGTGVYNEQFF

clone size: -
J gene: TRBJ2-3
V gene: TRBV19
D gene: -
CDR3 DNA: TGTGCCAGTAGCGACGGATCTAGCACAGATACGCAGTATTTT
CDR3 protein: CASSDGSSTDTQYF

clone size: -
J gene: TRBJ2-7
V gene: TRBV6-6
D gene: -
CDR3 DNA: TGTGCCAGCAGTTACTTTAAGACAGGCGCCTACGAGCAGTACTTC
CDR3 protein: CASSYFKTGAYEQYF

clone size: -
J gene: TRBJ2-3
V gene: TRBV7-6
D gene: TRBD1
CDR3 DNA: TGTGCCAGCAGCTTAGAAGGGACGACAGGGTTAACAGATACGCAGTATTTT
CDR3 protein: CASSLEGTTGLTDTQYF

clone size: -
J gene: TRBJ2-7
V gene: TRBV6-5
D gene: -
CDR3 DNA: TGTGCCAGCAGTCCTACCTCCCTAGAGCAGTACTTC
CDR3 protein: CASSPTSLEQYF

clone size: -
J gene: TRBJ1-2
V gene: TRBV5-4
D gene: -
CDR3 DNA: TGTGCCAGCAAGGATATGGAAGGAGAGGGTAACTATGGCTACACCTTC
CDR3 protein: CASKDMEGEGNYGYTF

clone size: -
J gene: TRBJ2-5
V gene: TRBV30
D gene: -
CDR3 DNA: TGTGCCTGGAGTACGGGGTCCGTCCAAGAGACCCAGTACTTC
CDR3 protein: CAWSTGSVQETQYF

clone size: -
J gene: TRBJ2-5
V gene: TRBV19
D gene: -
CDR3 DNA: TGTGCCAGTAGTGCGGGGATAGGGGGGGAGACCCAGTACTTC
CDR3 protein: CASSAGIGGETQYF

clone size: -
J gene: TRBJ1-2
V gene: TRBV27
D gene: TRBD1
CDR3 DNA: TGTGCCAGCGGGCACAGTCAAGGGGGCGTAGCTAACTATGGCTACACCTTC
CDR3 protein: CASGHSQGGVANYGYTF

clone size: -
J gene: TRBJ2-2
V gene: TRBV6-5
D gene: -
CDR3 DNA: TGTGCCAGCAGCCCGAACATAGTCGCAATCAGGGAGCTGTTTTTT
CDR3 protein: CASSPNIVAIRELFF

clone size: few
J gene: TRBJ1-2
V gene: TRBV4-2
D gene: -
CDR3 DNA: TGTGCCAGCAGCCAAGAGGAGGGGTCAGACTATGGCTACACCTTC
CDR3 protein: CASSQEEGSDYGYTF

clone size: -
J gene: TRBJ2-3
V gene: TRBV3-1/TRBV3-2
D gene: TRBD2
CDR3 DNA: TGTGCCAGCAGTTTTACTAGCGGGGGCACAGATACGCAGTATTTT
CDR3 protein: CASSFTSGGTDTQYF